This T cell receptor beta chain was sequenced in a study of blood T cell repertoires in COVID-19. Study summary: The cDNA or gDNA used as material had been derived from T cells, B-cell-depleted T cells, or PBMCs.

V gave up 0 bases and J gave up 0 bases, with 7 bases separating them. The V gene's germline CDR1 is SGDLS and CDR2 YYNGEE. The CDR3 is made up of 14 amino acids. TCRdb's copy holds only in-frame clones and misses some; the assay was immunoSEQ multiplex PCR. The sample has 250,000 to 300,000 clones, about nine tenths seen once. One Seattle source followed patients from active infection through their disease course. This chain joins TRBV9 and TRBJ2-7, with D possibly being TRBD2 (5 bases). Material: peripheral blood. The clonotype originates from a woman younger than 45 with COVID-19, enrolled during active disease. Here the CDR3 reads CASSVAAGSYEQYF. CDR3 in DNA: TGTGCCAGCAGCGTAGCCGCGGGCTCCTACGAGCAGTACTTC.